One and the same sample provided the 14 T cell receptor beta chains below, sequenced in a study of blood T cell repertoires in COVID-19. Sequenced by immunoSEQ multiplex PCR; TCRdb stores in-frame clones only, minus some. The profile covers about 120,000 clones, with around 87% appearing a single time and almost 30% taken by the ten largest. Source material: peripheral blood. The receptor source for this set is a woman aged 65 to 85 with acute or convalescent COVID-19.

This clone was counted a few times. This chain uses TRBV5-1 with TRBJ1-1; D is perhaps TRBD1 (6 bases). The CDR3 runs 14 residues. CDR1 is SGHRS, CDR2 YFSETQ, per germline. V was shortened by 4 bases and J by 3 bases, with 13 bases between the two germline ends. The CDR3 loop is CASSKQPGDTEAFF. CDR3 nucleotides: TGCGCCAGCAGCAAACAGCCAGGGGACACTGAAGCTTTCTTT.

This rearrangement joins TRBV9 to TRBJ1-4, with 9 bases identical to TRBD1. Germline CDR1 is SGDLS and CDR2 is YYNGEE. V lost 3 bases and J lost 6; bases outside the gene matches: 9. CDR3 length: 16 residues. In DNA, the CDR3 is TGTGCCAGCAGCGAATCGCGAGGGACAGGGCATGAAAAACTGTTTTTT. Translated, it gives CASSESRGTGHEKLFF.

V gene TRBV7-9 combines with J gene TRBJ2-7; D might be TRBD2 (5 bases). The germline CDR1 and CDR2 sequences are SEHNR and FQNEAQ (reference sequence). The V end lost 5 bases, the J end lost 3 bases, and 8 bases lay between the germline ends. CDR3 size: 12 residues. The CDR3 spells CASSTTSYEQYF. CDR3 DNA sequence: TGTGCCAGCAGCACTACTAGCTACGAGCAGTACTTC.

This sequence joins TRBV18 and TRBJ2-5, with 10 bases aligning to TRBD2. Germline CDR1 KGHSH, CDR2 LQKENI. The CDR3 has 15 residues. V dropped 3 bases and J dropped 7; count of bases not matched to a gene: 8. In DNA form, the CDR3 reads TGTGCCAGCTCACCCCGACTAGCGGGTTTAGGGACCCAGTACTTC. Translated: CASSPRLAGLGTQYF.

The chain joins TRBV5-4 to TRBJ2-3; TRBD2 matches 10 bases. V lost 2 bases, J lost 1 base, and 4 bases stayed unmatched. Germline CDR1 is SGHNT and CDR2 is YYREEE (reference sequence). The length of the CDR3 is 16 residues. The CDR3 region has the DNA TGTGCCAGCAGCTTATCCCTAGCGGGGGGCACAGATACGCAGTATTTT. This encodes CASSLSLAGGTDTQYF.

The rearrangement uses TRBV28 and TRBJ2-3; D is ambiguous. Germline CDR1 and CDR2: MDHEN and SYDVKM. The CDR3 extends over 12 amino acids. V lost 8 bases and J 6 bases, leaving 12 bases between the germline ends. The CDR3 loop reads CASSSVPDTQYF. The CDR3 region has the DNA TGTGCCAGCTCGAGCGTCCCCGATACGCAGTATTTT.

V and J are TRBV2 and TRBJ1-1, with 8 bases fitting TRBD1. Germline V gene data show CDR1 as SNHLY and CDR2 as FYNNEI. The CDR3 is 13 residues long. The V gene end was trimmed by 10 bases and the J gene end by 0 bases; junction bases not matched to a gene: 4. The CDR3 DNA reads TGTGCCATTGGGGACAGGATGAACACTGAAGCTTTCTTT. Translation: CAIGDRMNTEAFF. Full variable domain (remainder filled in from reference TRBV2 and TRBJ1-1): EPEVTQTPSHQVTQMGQEVILRCVPISNHLYFYWYRQILGQKVEFLVSFYNNEISEKSEIFDDQFSVERPDGSNFTLKIRSTKLEDSAMYFCAIGDRMNTEAFFGQGTRLTVV.

The chain links TRBV5-1 to TRBJ2-1; 8 positions agree with TRBD1. The V and J ends lost 0 bases and 2 bases, in that order; junction bases with no gene match: 4. Looked up from germline, CDR1 is SGHRS and CDR2 is YFSETQ. CDR3 length: 16 residues. This chain's CDR3 is CASSLAPGQAYNEQFF. The CDR3 region has the DNA TGCGCCAGCAGCTTGGCCCCGGGACAGGCCTACAATGAGCAGTTCTTC.

The chain has TRBV7-3 and TRBJ2-7, with D possibly being TRBD1 (5 bases). CDR1 and CDR2 (germline): SGHTA, FQGTGA. V was clipped by 5 bases and J by 0 bases, with 17 bases between them. CDR3 size: 16 residues. CDR3 residues: CASSNVRGGSSYEQYF. The CDR3 coding sequence is TGTGCCAGCAGCAACGTTAGGGGCGGAAGCTCCTACGAGCAGTACTTC.

J is TRBJ1-5 and V is TRBV19, with D possibly matching TRBD1 (6 bases). The CDR3 sequence is 14 residues long. V was cut by 4 bases and J by 0 bases, with 7 bases left in between. The germline CDR1 and CDR2 sequences are LNHDA and SQIVND (reference sequence). The CDR3 loop reads CASSRTDSNQPQHF. CDR3 bases: TGTGCCAGTAGTAGGACAGATAGCAATCAGCCCCAGCATTTT.

The chain is built from TRBV23-1 and TRBJ2-7; 7 bases match TRBD1. TRBV23-1 qualifies as an ORF whose function is uncertain. J gave up 2 bases and V 3 bases, and 4 bases lay outside the gene matches. This CDR3 has 14 amino acids. This CDR3 reads CASSHRDRPYEQYF. The CDR3 DNA follows: TGCGCCAGCAGTCACCGGGACAGACCCTACGAGCAGTACTTC.

This clone has only one observation. This chain links TRBV7-2 with TRBJ2-3; 7 nucleotides line up with TRBD2. Germline-derived CDR1 and CDR2 are SGHTA and FQGNSA. Trimming removed 4 bases from V and 0 bases from J; junction bases left unmatched: 4. This CDR3 is built from 15 residues. In DNA form, the CDR3 reads TGTGCCAGCAGCTCGGGAGGACTAAGCACAGATACGCAGTATTTT. It codes for CASSSGGLSTDTQYF.

This clone occurred once. J is TRBJ1-2 and V is TRBV9, with 7 bases that match TRBD1. CDR1 and CDR2 (germline): SGDLS, YYNGEE. The CDR3 consists of 15 residues. Losses at the gene ends were 0 bases for V and 6 bases for J; bases not matched to a gene: 8. The CDR3 loop reads CASSVVAGGMDGYTF. CDR3 coding DNA: TGTGCCAGCAGCGTAGTAGCAGGGGGTATGGATGGCTACACCTTC.

The chain uses TRBV15 and TRBJ1-3; D is unresolved. The CDR3 loop spans 13 amino acids. V lost 0 bases to trimming and J lost 4 bases, with 4 bases between them. The V gene's germline CDR1 is LNHNV and CDR2 YYDKDF (reference sequence). The DNA for the CDR3 is TGTGCCACCAGCAGAGATCCGGGAAACACCATATATTTT. Its translation: CATSRDPGNTIYF.